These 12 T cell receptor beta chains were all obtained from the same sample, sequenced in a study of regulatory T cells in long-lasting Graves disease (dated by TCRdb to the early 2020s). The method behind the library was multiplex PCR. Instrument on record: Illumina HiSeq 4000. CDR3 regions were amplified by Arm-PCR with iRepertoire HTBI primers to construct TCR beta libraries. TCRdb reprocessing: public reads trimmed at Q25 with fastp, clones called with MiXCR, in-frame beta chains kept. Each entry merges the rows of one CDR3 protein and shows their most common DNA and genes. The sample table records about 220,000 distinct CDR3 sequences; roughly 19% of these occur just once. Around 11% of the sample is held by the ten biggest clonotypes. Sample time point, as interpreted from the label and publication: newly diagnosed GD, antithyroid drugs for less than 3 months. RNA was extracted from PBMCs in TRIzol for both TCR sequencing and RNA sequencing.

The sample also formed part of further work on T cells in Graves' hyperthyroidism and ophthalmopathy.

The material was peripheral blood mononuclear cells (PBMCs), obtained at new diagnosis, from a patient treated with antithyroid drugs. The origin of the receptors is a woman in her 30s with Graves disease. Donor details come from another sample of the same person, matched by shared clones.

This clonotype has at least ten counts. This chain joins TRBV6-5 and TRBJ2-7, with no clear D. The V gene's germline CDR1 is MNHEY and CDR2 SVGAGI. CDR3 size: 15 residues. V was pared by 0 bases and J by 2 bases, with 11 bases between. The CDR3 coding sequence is TGTGCCAGCAGTTACTCGATACAGTCTACCTACGAGCAGTACTTC. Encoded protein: CASSYSIQSTYEQYF.

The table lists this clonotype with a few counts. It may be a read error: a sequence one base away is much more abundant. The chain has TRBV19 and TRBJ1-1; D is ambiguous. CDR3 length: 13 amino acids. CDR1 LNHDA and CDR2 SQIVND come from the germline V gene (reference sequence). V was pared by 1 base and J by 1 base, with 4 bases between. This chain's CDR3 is CASSIGWNTEAFF. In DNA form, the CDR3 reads TGTGCCAGTAGTATAGGGTGGAACACTGAAGCTTTCTTT.

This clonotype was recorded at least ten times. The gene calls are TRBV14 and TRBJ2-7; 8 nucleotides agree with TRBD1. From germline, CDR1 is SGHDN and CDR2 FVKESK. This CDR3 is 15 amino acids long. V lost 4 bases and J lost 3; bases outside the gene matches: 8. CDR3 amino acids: CASSRGTGFYYEQYF. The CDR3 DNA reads TGTGCCAGCAGCCGGGGGACAGGTTTTTACTACGAGCAGTACTTC. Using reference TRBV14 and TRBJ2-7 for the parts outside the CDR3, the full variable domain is EAGVTQFPSHSVIEKGQTVTLRCDPISGHDNLYWYRRVMGKEIKFLLHFVKESKQDESGMPNNRFLAERTGGTYSTLKVQPAELEDSGVYFCASSRGTGFYYEQYFGPGTRLTVT.

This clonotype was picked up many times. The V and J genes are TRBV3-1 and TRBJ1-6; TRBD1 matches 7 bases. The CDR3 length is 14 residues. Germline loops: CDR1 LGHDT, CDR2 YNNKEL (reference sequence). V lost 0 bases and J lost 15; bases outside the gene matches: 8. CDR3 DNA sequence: TGTGCCAGCAGCCAAGATCGCGGGACAGTTTACCTCCACTTT. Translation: CASSQDRGTVYLHF.

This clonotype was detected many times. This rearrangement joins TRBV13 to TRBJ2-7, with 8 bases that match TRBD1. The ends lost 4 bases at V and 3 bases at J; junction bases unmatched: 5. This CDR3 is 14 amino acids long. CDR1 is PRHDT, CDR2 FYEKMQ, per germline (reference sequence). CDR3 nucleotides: TGTGCCAGCAGCTCGGACAGGGCCCTCTACGAGCAGTACTTC. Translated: CASSSDRALYEQYF.

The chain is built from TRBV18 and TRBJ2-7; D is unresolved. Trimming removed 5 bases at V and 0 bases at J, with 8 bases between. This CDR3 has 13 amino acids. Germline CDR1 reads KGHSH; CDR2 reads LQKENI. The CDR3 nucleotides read TGTGCCAGCTCAGCGACCGTCTCCTACGAGCAGTACTTC. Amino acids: CASSATVSYEQYF.

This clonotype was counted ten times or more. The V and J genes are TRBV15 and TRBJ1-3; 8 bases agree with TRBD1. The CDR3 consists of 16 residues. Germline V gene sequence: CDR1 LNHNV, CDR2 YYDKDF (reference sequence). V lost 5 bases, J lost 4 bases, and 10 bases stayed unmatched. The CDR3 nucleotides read TGTGCCACCAGCGCCGGAGACAGGGGCAAAGGAAACACCATATATTTT. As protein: CATSAGDRGKGNTIYF.

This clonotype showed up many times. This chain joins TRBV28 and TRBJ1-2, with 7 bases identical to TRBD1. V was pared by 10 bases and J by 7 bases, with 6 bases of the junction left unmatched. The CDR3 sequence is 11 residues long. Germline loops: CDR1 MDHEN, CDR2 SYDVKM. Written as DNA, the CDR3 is TGTGCCACCCAGGGGGTAGGTGGCTACACCTTC. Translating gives CATQGVGGYTF.

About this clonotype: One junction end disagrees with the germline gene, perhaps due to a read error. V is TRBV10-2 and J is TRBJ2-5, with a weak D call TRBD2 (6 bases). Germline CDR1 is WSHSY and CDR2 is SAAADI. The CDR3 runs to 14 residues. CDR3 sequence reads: CASSESGGEEAQYF. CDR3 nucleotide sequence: TGCGCCAGCAGTGAGTCAGGAGGGGAAGAGGCCCAGTACTTC.

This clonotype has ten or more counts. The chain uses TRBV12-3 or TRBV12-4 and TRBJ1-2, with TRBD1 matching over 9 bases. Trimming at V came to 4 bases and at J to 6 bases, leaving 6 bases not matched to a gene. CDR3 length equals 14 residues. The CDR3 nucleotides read TGTGCCAGCAGTTCCAGACAGGGGGGAGATGGCTACACCTTC. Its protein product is CASSSRQGGDGYTF.

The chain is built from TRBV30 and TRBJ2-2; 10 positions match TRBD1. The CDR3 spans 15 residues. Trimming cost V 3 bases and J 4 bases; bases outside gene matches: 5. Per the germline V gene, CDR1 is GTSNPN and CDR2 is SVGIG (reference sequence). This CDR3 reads CAWRTGGVSTGELFF. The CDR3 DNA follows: TGTGCCTGGAGGACAGGGGGCGTAAGCACCGGGGAGCTGTTTTTT.

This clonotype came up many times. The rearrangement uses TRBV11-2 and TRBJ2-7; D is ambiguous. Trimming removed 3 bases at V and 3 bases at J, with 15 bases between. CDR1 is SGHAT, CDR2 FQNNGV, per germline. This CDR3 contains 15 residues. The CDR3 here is CASSLLPGGVYEQYF. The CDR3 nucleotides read TGTGCCAGCAGCTTGCTCCCGGGCGGAGTCTACGAGCAGTACTTC.